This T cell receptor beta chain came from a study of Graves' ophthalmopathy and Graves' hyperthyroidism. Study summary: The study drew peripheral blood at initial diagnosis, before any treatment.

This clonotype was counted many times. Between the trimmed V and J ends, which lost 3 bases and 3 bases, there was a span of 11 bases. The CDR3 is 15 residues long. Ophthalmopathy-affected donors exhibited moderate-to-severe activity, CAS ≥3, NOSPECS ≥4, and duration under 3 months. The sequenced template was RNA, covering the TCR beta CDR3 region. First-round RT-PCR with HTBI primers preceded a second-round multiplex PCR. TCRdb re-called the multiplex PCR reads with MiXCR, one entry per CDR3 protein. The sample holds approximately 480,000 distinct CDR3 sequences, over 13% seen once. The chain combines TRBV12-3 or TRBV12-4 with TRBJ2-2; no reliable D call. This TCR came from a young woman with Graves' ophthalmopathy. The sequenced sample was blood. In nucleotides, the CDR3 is TGTGCCAGCAGTTTGATCGAAGACGACACCGGGGAGCTGTTTTTT. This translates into CASSLIEDDTGELFF.